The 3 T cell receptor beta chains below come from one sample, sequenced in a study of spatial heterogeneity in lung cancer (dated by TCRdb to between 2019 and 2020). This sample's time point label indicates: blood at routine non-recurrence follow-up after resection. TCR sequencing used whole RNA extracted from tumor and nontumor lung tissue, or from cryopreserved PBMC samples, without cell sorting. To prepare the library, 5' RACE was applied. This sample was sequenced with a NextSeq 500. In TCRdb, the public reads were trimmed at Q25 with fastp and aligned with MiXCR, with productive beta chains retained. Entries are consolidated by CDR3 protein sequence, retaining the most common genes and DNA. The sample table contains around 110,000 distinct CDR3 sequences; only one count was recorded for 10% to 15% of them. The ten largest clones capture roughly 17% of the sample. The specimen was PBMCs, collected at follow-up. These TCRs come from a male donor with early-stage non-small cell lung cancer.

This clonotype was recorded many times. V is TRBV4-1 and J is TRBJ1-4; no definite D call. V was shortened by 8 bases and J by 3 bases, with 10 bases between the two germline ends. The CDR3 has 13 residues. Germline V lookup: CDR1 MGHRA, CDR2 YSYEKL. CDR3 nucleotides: TGCGCCAGCTGTGGAGACCCTAATGAAAAACTGTTTTTT. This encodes CASCGDPNEKLFF.

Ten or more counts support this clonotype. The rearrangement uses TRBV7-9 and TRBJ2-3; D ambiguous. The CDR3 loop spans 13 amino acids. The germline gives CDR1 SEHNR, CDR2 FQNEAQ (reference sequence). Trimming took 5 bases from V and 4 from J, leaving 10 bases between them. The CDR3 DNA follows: TGTGCCAGCAGCCCTCCGAGCGCAGATACGCAGTATTTT. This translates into CASSPPSADTQYF.

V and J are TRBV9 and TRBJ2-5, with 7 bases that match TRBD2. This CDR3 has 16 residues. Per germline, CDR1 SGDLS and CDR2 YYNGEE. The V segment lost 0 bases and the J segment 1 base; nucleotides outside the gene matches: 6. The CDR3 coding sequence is TGTGCCAGCAGCGTAGGGAATGGCGGGGGCCAAGAGACCCAGTACTTC. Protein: CASSVGNGGGQETQYF.